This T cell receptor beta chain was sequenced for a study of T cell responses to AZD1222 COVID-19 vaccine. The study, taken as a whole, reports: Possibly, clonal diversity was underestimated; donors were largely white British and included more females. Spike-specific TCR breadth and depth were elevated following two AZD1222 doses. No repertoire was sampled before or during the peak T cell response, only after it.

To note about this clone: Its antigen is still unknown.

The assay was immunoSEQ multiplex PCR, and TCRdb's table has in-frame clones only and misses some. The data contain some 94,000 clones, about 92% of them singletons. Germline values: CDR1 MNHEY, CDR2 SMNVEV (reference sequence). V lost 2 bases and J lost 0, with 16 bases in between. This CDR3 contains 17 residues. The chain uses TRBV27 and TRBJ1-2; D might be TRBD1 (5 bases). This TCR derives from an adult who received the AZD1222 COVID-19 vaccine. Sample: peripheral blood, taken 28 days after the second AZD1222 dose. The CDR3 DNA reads TGTGCCAGCAGTTTAGCCGTGGGGCCCAGTTCTAACTATGGCTACACCTTC. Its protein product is CASSLAVGPSSNYGYTF.